This T cell receptor (beta chain) was profiled in a study of CD8+ T cells in alopecia areata. The CDR3 covers 16 residues. Trimming cost V 2 bases and J 4 bases; bases outside gene matches: 6. Germline V gene data show CDR1 as MGHRA and CDR2 as YSYEKL. cDNA prepared by RNA extraction and subsequent reverse transcription served as the template for sequencing. Some clones are missing from TCRdb's copy, which holds only in-frame ones; the method was immunoSEQ multiplex PCR. The sample holds approximately 24,000 clones; around half are singletons and the top ten take around 30%. The TCR comes from a human donor with alopecia areata. The sequenced material came from NKG2D-high CD8+ T cells sorted from blood. The chain combines TRBV4-1 with TRBJ2-3; 10 nucleotides agree with TRBD1. CDR3 residues: CASSQLGQGESDTQYF. DNA for the CDR3: TGCGCCAGCAGCCAATTAGGACAGGGGGAGTCAGATACGCAGTATTTT.